The entry that follows covers one TCR beta chain sequence. Its target antigen remains unknown. The input lacks base qualities; no much larger clone sits a single base away. The immunoSEQ Assay, a bias-controlled multiplex PCR, was used to amplify TCRbeta CDR3 regions from genomic DNA. In the source study's methods: The number of nucleated cells in each sample was estimated from the amplification of reference gene primers within the assay. To quantify the absolute abundance of each unique TCRbeta CDR3 rearrangement, sequence reads were collapsed and filtered. For each sample, productive Simpson clonality was calculated by taking the square root of Simpson's diversity index across productive rearrangements. TCRdb retrieved this table from immuneACCESS and kept in-frame rearrangements only. Not all clones are present; in checked studies, unresolved V genes account for under half, and no reason is known for the remainder. V, J and clone size were drawn from that table, and D and trimming were deduced from the DNA. The sample table holds 140,000 to 150,000 clones, of which 70% to 85% were seen once. The ten largest clonotypes hold about a tenth of the sample.

These data originate in a study of blood T cell repertoires in COVID-19 (dated by TCRdb to 2018 to 2021). A note on the overall study: Samples covering the acute and convalescent phases of COVID-19 were provided by collaborators in the United States, Italy and Spain. Sample metadata almost always included a de-identified subject ID, COVID-19 status, age in years and sex. The repertoires were released in a freely available public database meant as a resource for research on the immune response to SARS-CoV-2. Deeply sampled blood TCRbeta repertoires from subjects exposed to, actively infected with, or recovered from COVID-19 were included in the dataset. HLA class I and class II types, where available, came from metadata supplied by the sample provider rather than from assay-based typing. The material from the prospective study consisted of cDNA or gDNA derived from T cells, B-cell-depleted T cells, or PBMCs. The samples were drawn from the first 160 participants of the ongoing ImmuneRACE study and from some 1,300 subjects provided by 6 global collaborators.

The CDR3 goes from the cysteine to the phenylalanine over 16 residues. CDR3 DNA is the only sequence kept; it has 48 bases, read in frame from the first base. The germline V and J ends show losses of 6 bases and 0 bases respectively, and no gene match explains 8 bases of the junction. From a lookup of the germline V gene, CDR1 and CDR2 are SQVTM and ANQGSEA. The paper's findings and limits, for the study overall: The amount of clinical and demographic metadata varied by source and participant and was provided uncurated.

The collaborating institutions used their own protocols to collect whole blood in K2EDTA tubes. For TCRbeta analysis, collaborator samples were shipped as frozen whole blood, as isolated PBMCs, or as DNA extracted from either sample type. The TCR comes from a man between 60 and 75 years old with active or convalescent COVID-19. Here the chain combines TRBV29-1 and TRBJ2-5; TRBD2 fits 12 bases in the junction. The sample was peripheral blood. The DNA sequence reads TGCAGCGTCCTGGGACTAGCGGGCGAGGACCAAGAGACCCAGTACTTC. Translation gives CSVLGLAGEDQETQYF.